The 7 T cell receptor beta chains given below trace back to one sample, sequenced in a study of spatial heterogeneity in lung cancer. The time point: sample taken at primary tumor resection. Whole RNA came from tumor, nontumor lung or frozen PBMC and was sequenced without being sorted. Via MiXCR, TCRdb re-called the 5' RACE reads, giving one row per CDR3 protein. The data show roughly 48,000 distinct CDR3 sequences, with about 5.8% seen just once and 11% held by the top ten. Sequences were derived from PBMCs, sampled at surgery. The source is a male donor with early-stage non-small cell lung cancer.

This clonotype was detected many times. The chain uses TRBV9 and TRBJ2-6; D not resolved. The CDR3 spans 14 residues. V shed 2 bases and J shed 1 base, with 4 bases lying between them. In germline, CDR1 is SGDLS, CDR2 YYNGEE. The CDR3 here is CASSVVSGANVLTF. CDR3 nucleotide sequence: TGTGCCAGCAGCGTGGTGTCTGGGGCCAACGTCCTGACTTTC. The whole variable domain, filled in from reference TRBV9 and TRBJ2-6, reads DSGVTQTPKHLITATGQRVTLRCSPRSGDLSVYWYQQSLDQGLQFLIQYYNGEERAKGNILERFSAQQFPDLHSELNLSSLELGDSALYFCASSVVSGANVLTFGAGSRLTVL.

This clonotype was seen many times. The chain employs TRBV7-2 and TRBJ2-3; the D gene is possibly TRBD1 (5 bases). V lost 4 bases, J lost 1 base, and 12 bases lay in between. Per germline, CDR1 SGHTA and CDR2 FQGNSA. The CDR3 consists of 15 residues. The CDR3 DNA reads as TGTGCCAGCAGCTGGCTCAGGGCCGGCACAGATACGCAGTATTTT. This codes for CASSWLRAGTDTQYF.

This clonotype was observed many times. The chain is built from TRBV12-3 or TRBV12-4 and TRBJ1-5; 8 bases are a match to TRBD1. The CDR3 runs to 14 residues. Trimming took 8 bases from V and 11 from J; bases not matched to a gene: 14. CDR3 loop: CASQMGQGALAQHF. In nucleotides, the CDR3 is TGTGCCAGCCAGATGGGGCAGGGGGCCTTGGCCCAGCATTTT.

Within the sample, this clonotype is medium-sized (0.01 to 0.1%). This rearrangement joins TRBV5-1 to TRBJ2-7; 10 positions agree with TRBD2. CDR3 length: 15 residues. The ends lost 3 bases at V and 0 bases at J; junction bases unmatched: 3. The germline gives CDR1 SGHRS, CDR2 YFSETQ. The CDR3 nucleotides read TGCGCCAGCAGCTCCCTAGCGGGAGTCTCCTACGAGCAGTACTTC. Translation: CASSSLAGVSYEQYF.

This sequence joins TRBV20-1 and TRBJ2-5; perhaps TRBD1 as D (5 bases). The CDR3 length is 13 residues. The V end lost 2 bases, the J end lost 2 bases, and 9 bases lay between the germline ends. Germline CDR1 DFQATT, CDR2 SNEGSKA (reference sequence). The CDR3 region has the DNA TGCAGTGCTAGACGACAGCCACAAGAGACCCAGTACTTC. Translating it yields CSARRQPQETQYF.

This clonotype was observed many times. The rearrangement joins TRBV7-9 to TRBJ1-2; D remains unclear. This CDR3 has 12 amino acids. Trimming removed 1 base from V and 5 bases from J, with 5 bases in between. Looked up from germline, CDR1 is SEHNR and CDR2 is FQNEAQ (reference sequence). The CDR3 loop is CASSLDVYGYTF. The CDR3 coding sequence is TGTGCCAGCAGCTTAGACGTTTATGGCTACACCTTC. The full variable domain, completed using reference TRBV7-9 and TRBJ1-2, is DTGVSQNPRHKITKRGQNVTFRCDPISEHNRLYWYRQTLGQGPEFLTYFQNEAQLEKSRLLSDRFSAERPKGSFSTLEIQRTEQGDSAMYLCASSLDVYGYTFGSGTRLTVV.

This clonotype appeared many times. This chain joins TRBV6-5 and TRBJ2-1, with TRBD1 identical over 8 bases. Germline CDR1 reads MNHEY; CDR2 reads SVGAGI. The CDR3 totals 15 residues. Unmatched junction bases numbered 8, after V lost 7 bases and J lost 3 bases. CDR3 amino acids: CASNPTGVGYNEQFF. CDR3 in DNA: TGTGCCAGCAACCCGACAGGGGTCGGCTACAATGAGCAGTTCTTC.